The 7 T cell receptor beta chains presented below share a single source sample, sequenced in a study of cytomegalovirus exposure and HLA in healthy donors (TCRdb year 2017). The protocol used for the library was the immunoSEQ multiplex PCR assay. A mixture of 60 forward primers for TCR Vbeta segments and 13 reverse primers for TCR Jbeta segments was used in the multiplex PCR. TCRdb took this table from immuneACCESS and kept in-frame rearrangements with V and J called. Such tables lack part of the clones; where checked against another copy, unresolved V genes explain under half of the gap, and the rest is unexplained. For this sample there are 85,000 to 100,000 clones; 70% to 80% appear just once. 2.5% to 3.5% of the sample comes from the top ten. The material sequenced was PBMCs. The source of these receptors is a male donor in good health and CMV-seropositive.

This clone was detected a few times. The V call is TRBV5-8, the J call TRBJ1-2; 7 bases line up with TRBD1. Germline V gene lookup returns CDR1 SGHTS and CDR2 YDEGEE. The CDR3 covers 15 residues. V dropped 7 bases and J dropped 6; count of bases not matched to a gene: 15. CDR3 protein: CASERKGQPFNGYTF. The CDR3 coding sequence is TGTGCCAGCGAACGGAAGGGACAGCCTTTTAATGGCTACACCTTC.

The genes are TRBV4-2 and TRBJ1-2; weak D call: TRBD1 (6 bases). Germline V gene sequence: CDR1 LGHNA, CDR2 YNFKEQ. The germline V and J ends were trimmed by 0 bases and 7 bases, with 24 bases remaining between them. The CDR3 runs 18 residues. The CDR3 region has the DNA TGTGCCAGCAGCCAAGATCACTTGGGGGCGGCCTTGTACATTGGCTACACCTTC. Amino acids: CASSQDHLGAALYIGYTF.

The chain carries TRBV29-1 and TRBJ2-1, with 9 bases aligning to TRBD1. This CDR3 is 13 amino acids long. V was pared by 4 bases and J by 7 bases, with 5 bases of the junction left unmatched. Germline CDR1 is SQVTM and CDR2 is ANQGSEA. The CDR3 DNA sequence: TGCAGCGTTGGGGGGACAGGGAGGAATGAGCAGTTCTTC. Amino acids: CSVGGTGRNEQFF.

The CDR3 bases are TGCGCCAGCAGCTTAGGGATAGCGGGGGGGACCTACAATGAGCAGTTCTTC. It is translated as CASSLGIAGGTYNEQFF. The chain is built from TRBV5-1 and TRBJ2-1, with TRBD2 matching 11 bases. CDR1 and CDR2 from the germline V gene are SGHRS and YFSETQ. The trim removed 2 bases at V and 2 bases at J, leaving 6 bases unmatched. The CDR3 extends over 17 amino acids.

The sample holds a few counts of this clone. This CDR3 reads CASGLEQGNQPQHF. The CDR3, as DNA: TGTGCTAGTGGTTTGGAACAGGGCAATCAGCCCCAGCATTTT. The chain carries TRBV12-5 and TRBJ1-5, with D perhaps TRBD1 (5 bases). CDR1 and CDR2 from the germline V gene are LGHNT and FRNRAP. V was pared by 1 base and J by 2 bases, with 6 bases between. This CDR3 spans 14 amino acids. Variable domain in full (rest from reference TRBV12-5 and TRBJ1-5): DARVTQTPRHKVTEMGQEVTMRCQPILGHNTVFWYRQTMMQGLELLAYFRNRAPLDDSGMPKDRFSAEMPDATLATLKIQPSEPRDSAVYFCASGLEQGNQPQHFGDGTRLSIL.

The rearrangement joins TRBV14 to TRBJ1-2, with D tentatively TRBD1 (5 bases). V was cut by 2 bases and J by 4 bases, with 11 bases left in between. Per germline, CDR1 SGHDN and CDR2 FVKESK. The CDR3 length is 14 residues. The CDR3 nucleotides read TGTGCCAGCAGCCAAACTCAGGGTCGCTATGGCTACACCTTC. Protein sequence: CASSQTQGRYGYTF.

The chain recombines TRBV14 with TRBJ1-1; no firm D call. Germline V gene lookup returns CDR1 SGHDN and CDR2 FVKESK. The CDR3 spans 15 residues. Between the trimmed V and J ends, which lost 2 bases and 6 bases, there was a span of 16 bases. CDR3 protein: CASSQHHAGSPEAFF. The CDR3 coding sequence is TGTGCCAGCAGCCAACACCATGCGGGGTCCCCTGAAGCTTTCTTT.